The 10 T cell receptor beta chains listed next were all sequenced from one sample in a study of blood T cell repertoires in COVID-19. Profiling relied on immunoSEQ multiplex PCR, and the TCRdb table lists in-frame clones only, not all of them. Of 380,000 or so clones in the sample, roughly 88% are singletons; the top ten hold 2% to 2.5%. Sample: PBMCs or T cells enriched from blood (not recorded which). The receptors shown here come from a woman between 40 and 55 years old with acute COVID-19.

Here the CDR3 DNA reads TGCGCCAGCAGCCCCGGACTAGCCCCTAGCACAGATACGCAGTATTTT. Its protein is CASSPGLAPSTDTQYF. The chain is built from TRBV5-1 and TRBJ2-3; TRBD2 matches 8 bases. This CDR3 is 16 amino acids long. The germline gives CDR1 SGHRS, CDR2 YFSETQ. V was pared by 4 bases and J by 0 bases, with 7 bases of the junction left unmatched.

This clone appeared once. The chain joins TRBV2 to TRBJ2-2; 8 positions agree with TRBD1. This CDR3 region has 13 residues. Germline V gene lookup returns CDR1 SNHLY and CDR2 FYNNEI. The ends lost 7 bases at V and 6 bases at J; junction bases unmatched: 4. CDR3 region: CASTTGVAGELFF. The CDR3 bases are TGTGCCAGCACGACAGGGGTGGCCGGGGAGCTGTTTTTT.

V usage is TRBV5-1 and J usage is TRBJ2-3, with TRBD1 matching 9 bases. The V and J ends lost 3 bases and 1 base, in that order; junction bases with no gene match: 3. The germline gives CDR1 SGHRS, CDR2 YFSETQ. The CDR3 spans 15 residues. For the CDR3, the DNA is TGCGCCAGCAGCTCGACAGGGGGAGGCACAGATACGCAGTATTTT. As protein: CASSSTGGGTDTQYF.

V gene TRBV5-1 combines with J gene TRBJ2-7; 8 bases fit TRBD1. The V gene's germline CDR1 is SGHRS and CDR2 YFSETQ. V was pared by 4 bases and J by 0 bases, with 3 bases of the junction left unmatched. The CDR3 sequence is 14 residues long. The CDR3 region is CASSRTGSSYEQYF. The DNA of the CDR3 is TGCGCCAGCAGCCGGACAGGGAGCTCCTACGAGCAGTACTTC.

J is TRBJ2-3 and V is TRBV5-6; 14 bases agree with TRBD2. The CDR3 has 16 amino acids. Trimming at V came to 4 bases and at J to 4 bases, leaving 5 bases not matched to a gene. Germline-derived CDR1 and CDR2 are SGHDT and YYEEEE. The CDR3 here is CASSPGLAGGPDTQYF. CDR3 in DNA: TGTGCCAGCAGCCCCGGACTAGCGGGGGGCCCAGATACGCAGTATTTT.

V and J are TRBV19 and TRBJ1-3; 10 nucleotides line up with TRBD1. Germline loops: CDR1 LNHDA, CDR2 SQIVND (reference sequence). The V and J ends lost 5 bases and 0 bases, in that order; junction bases with no gene match: 7. CDR3 size: 17 residues. The CDR3 bases are TGTGCCAGTAGTTTGCGACGGACAGGGGGCTCTGGAAACACCATATATTTT. Protein sequence: CASSLRRTGGSGNTIYF.

This chain joins TRBV19 and TRBJ1-4, with TRBD1 matching 9 bases. The CDR3 extends over 15 amino acids. V gave up 0 bases and J gave up 5 bases; unmatched junction bases: 1. CDR1 is LNHDA, CDR2 SQIVND, per germline (reference sequence). The CDR3 DNA reads TGTGCCAGTAGTATAGACGACAGGGGGAATGAAAAACTGTTTTTT. Amino acid sequence: CASSIDDRGNEKLFF.

The V call is TRBV7-8, the J call TRBJ2-2, with 14 bases lining up with TRBD2. V shed 2 bases, J shed 6 bases, and the junction held 8 bases outside the gene matches. The germline V gene encodes CDR1 SGHVS and CDR2 FQNEAQ. The CDR3 loop spans 18 amino acids. The CDR3 region is CASSLFRTSGGRAGELFF. For the CDR3, the DNA is TGTGCCAGCAGCTTATTTCGGACTAGCGGGGGGCGGGCCGGGGAGCTGTTTTTT.

This clone came up a few times. The chain combines TRBV19 with TRBJ1-1; D is ambiguous. This CDR3 is built from 12 residues. V lost 9 bases, J lost 0 bases, and 8 bases lay in between. Germline V gene data show CDR1 as LNHDA and CDR2 as SQIVND (reference sequence). The CDR3 bases are TGTGCCAGCAGGACTTTGAACACTGAAGCTTTCTTT. This codes for CASRTLNTEAFF. Complete variable domain (other parts from reference TRBV19 and TRBJ1-1): DGGITQSPKYLFRKEGQNVTLSCEQNLNHDAMYWYRQDPGQGLRLIYYSQIVNDFQKGDIAEGYSVSREKKESFPLTVTSAQKNPTAFYLCASRTLNTEAFFGQGTRLTVV.

Notes on this clone: This same CDR3 is encoded by further DNA sequences in the sample. The chain couples TRBV30 to TRBJ2-5; D is undetermined. The CDR3 extends over 11 amino acids. Trimming took 0 bases from V and 5 from J, leaving 4 bases between them. Germline lookup yields CDR1 GTSNPN and CDR2 SVGIG (reference sequence). The DNA for the CDR3 is TGTGCCTGGAGTGTCGGGGAGACCCAGTACTTC. Translation: CAWSVGETQYF.